The rows below give T cell receptor beta chains drawn from one sample of a study of Ad26.COV2.S vaccination and SARS-CoV-2 variants. Here immunoSEQ multiplex PCR was the method, and the copy in TCRdb shows in-frame clones only, minus some. This table holds roughly 500,000 clones, roughly 89% found once. This specimen consisted of peripheral blood, obtained in a trial of Ad26.COV2.S vaccine versus placebo. The receptors come from a person between 18 and 65 years old who received the Ad26.COV2.S COVID-19 vaccine or a placebo. CDR3s include the opening cysteine and the closing phenylalanine or tryptophan. Each record gives: J gene, V gene, CDR3 protein.

>TRBJ1-1|TRBV5-5
CASSLLGYNTEAFF
>TRBJ2-7|TRBV12-3/TRBV12-4
CASRQGVYEQYF
>TRBJ2-3|TRBV28
CASKGGGTQYF
>TRBJ1-6|TRBV5-6
CASSLLTTLGSPLHF
>TRBJ2-7|TRBV6-6
CASGLAGEYEQYF
>TRBJ2-1|TRBV6-5
CATRAGGSYNEQFF
>TRBJ1-5|TRBV28
CASMGAYSNQPQHF
>TRBJ1-2|TRBV9
CASSVAQDHYGYTF
>TRBJ2-1|TRBV5-1
CASSLVGQGLHNEQFF
>TRBJ2-5|TRBV30
CAWDPDGGLGETQYF
>TRBJ2-7|TRBV19
CASSIQGASVYEQYF
>TRBJ1-6|TRBV6-1
CASSESPPLSPLHF
>TRBJ2-7|TRBV5-4
CASSSAVLGSEQYF
>TRBJ1-4|TRBV3-1/TRBV3-2
CASSPESGDGEKLFF